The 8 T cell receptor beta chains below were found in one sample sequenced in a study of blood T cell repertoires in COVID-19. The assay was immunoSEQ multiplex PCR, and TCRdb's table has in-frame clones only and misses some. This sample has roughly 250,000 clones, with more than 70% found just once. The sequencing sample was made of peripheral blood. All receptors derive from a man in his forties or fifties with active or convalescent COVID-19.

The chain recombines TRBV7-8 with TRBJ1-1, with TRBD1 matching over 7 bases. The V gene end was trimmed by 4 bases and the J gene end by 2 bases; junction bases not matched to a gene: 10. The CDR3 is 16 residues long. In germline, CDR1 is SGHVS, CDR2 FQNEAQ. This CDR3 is CASSSLPGQTNTEAFF. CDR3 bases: TGTGCCAGCAGCTCATTACCGGGACAGACTAACACTGAAGCTTTCTTT.

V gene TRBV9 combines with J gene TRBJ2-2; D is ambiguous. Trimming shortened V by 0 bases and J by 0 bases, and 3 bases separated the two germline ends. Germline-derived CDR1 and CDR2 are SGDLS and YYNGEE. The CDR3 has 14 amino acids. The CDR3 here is CASSVAPNTGELFF. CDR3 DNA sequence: TGTGCCAGCAGCGTAGCTCCGAACACCGGGGAGCTGTTTTTT.

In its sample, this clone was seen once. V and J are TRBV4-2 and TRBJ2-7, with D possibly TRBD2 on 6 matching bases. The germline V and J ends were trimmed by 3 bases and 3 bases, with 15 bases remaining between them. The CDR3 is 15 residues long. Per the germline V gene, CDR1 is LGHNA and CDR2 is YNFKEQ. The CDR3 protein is CASSQKSGLSYEQYF. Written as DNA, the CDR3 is TGTGCCAGCAGCCAGAAATCGGGACTTAGCTACGAGCAGTACTTC.

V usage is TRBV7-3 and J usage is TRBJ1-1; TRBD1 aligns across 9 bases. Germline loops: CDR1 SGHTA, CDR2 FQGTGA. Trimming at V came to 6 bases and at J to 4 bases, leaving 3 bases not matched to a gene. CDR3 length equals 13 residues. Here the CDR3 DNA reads TGTGCCAGCAGTTCGGACAGGGGCACTGAAGCTTTCTTT. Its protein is CASSSDRGTEAFF.

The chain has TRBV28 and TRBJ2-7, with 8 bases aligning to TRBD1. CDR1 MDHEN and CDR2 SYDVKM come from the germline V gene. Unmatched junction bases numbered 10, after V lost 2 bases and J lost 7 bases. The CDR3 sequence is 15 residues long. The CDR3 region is CASSLQGALLNEQYF. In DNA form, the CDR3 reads TGTGCCAGCAGTTTACAGGGGGCCCTCCTTAATGAGCAGTACTTC.

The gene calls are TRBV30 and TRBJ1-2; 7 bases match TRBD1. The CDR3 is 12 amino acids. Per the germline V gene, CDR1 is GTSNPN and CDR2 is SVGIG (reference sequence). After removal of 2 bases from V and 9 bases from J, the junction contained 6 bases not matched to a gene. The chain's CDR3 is CAWSQGGASYTF. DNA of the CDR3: TGTGCCTGGAGTCAAGGGGGCGCGAGCTACACCTTC. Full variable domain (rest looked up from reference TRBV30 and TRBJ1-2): SQTIHQWPATLVQPVGSPLSLECTVEGTSNPNLYWYRQAAGRGLQLLFYSVGIGQISSEVPQNLSASRPQDRQFILSSKKLLLSDSGFYLCAWSQGGASYTFGSGTRLTVV.

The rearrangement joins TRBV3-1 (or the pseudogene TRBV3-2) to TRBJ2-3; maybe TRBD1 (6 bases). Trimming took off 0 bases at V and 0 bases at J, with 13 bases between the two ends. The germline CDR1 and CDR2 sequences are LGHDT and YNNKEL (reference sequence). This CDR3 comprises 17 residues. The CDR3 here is CASSQDETGWSTDTQYF. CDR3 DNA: TGTGCCAGCAGCCAAGACGAGACAGGTTGGAGCACAGATACGCAGTATTTT.

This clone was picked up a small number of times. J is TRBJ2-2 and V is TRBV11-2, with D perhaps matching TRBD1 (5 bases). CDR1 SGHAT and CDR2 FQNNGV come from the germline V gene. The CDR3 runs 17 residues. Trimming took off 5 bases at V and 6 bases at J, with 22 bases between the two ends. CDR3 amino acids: CASSLTDPSGRSGELFF. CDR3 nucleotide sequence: TGTGCCAGCAGCCTGACAGACCCGAGTGGTAGGTCCGGGGAGCTGTTTTTT.